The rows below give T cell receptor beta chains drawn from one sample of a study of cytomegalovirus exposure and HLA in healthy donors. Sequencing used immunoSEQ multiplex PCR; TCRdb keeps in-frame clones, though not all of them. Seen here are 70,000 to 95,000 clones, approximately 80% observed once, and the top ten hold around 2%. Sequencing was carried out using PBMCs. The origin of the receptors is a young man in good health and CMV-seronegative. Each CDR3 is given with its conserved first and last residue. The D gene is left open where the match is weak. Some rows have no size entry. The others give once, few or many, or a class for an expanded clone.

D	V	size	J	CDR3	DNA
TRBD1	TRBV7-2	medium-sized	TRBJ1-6	CASKKTGIIENPFSPLHF	TGTGCCAGCAAAAAGACAGGGATCATCGAAAACCCCTTTTCACCCCTCCACTTT
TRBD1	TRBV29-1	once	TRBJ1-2	CSVQGQNYGYTF	TGCAGCGTACAGGGGCAGAACTATGGCTACACCTTC
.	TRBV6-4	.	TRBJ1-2	CASSDSGQTIDGYTF	TGTGCCAGCAGTGACTCGGGGCAAACTATTGATGGCTACACCTTC
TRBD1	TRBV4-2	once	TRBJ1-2	CASSQFQGAFYGYTF	TGTGCCAGCAGCCAATTCCAGGGGGCTTTCTATGGCTACACCTTC
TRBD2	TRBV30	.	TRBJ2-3	CALSAGSGGDTQYF	TGTGCCCTCTCAGCGGGGAGCGGCGGAGATACGCAGTATTTT
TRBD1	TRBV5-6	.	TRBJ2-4	CASSLVGQGGTKNIQYF	TGTGCCAGCAGCTTGGTGGGACAGGGTGGGACCAAAAACATTCAGTACTTC
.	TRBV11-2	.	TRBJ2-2	CASSLNVETGELFF	TGTGCCAGCAGCTTAAACGTGGAGACCGGGGAGCTGTTTTTT
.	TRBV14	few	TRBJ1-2	CASSRQALYGYTF	TGTGCCAGCAGCCGGCAGGCGCTCTATGGCTACACCTTC
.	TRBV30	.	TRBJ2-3	CAWIPASAYSDTQYF	TGTGCCTGGATACCGGCTAGCGCGTATTCAGATACGCAGTATTTT
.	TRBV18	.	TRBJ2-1	CASSPQGEIYNEQFF	TGTGCCAGCTCACCACAGGGAGAAATTTACAATGAGCAGTTCTTC
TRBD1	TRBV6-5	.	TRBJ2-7	CASSYGQGATDYEQYF	TGTGCCAGCAGCTACGGACAGGGGGCGACCGACTACGAGCAGTACTTC
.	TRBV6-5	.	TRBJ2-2	CASSYLQLNTGELFF	TGTGCCAGCAGCTACCTACAGCTGAACACCGGGGAGCTGTTTTTT
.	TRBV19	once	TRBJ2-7	CASSTTGSSYEQYF	TGTGCCAGTAGTACGACTGGAAGCTCCTACGAGCAGTACTTC
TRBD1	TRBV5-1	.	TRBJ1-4	CASSKDRGANEKLFF	TGCGCCAGCAGCAAGGACAGGGGTGCTAATGAAAAACTGTTTTTT
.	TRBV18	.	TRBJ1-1	CASSPEGGNTEAFF	TGTGCCAGCTCACCAGAGGGAGGGAACACTGAAGCTTTCTTT
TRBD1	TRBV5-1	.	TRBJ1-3	CASSVGQGAAGNTIYF	TGCGCCAGCAGCGTAGGACAGGGGGCGGCTGGAAACACCATATATTTT
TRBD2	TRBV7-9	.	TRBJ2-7	CASSGLAQTLSYEQYF	TGTGCCAGCAGCGGACTAGCACAAACCCTGTCCTACGAGCAGTACTTC
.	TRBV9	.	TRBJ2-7	CASSVGGQYYEQYF	TGTGCCAGCAGCGTAGGCGGACAATACTACGAGCAGTACTTC